These 8 T cell receptor beta chains share one sample of origin, sequenced in a study of blood T cell repertoires in COVID-19. Libraries were prepared by immunoSEQ multiplex PCR; TCRdb keeps only in-frame clonotypes and omits some of them. The table shows about 290,000 clones, with 86% occurring only once. The sequenced sample was peripheral blood. Every receptor here comes from a woman aged 25 to 39 with active or convalescent COVID-19.

The chain has TRBV5-4 and TRBJ2-6; 7 nucleotides agree with TRBD1. With V trimmed by 4 bases and J by 5 bases, 9 bases remained unmatched. Germline CDR1 is SGHNT and CDR2 is YYREEE (reference sequence). The CDR3 spans 16 residues. CDR3 protein: CASSDRERRRANVLTF. The CDR3 bases are TGTGCCAGCAGCGACAGGGAACGCCGTCGGGCCAACGTCCTGACTTTC.

This clone came up a few times. This rearrangement joins TRBV6-2 or TRBV6-3 to TRBJ2-4; a weak D match, TRBD2 (5 bases). V was trimmed by 7 bases and J by 0 bases, leaving 16 bases between them. The CDR3 runs to 16 residues. Looked up from germline, CDR1 is MNHEY and CDR2 is SVGEGT. In DNA form, the CDR3 reads TGTGCCAGCACCCCGGCGAGGGCGGTAGCCAAAAACATTCAGTACTTC. It yields the protein CASTPARAVAKNIQYF.

This sequence joins TRBV24-1 and TRBJ2-3; tentatively, D is TRBD1 (6 bases). V shed 8 bases and J shed 6 bases, with 8 bases lying between them. Germline CDR1 is KGHDR and CDR2 is SFDVKD. CDR3 length: 11 residues. CDR3 amino acids: CATNTGDTQYF. The DNA for the CDR3 is TGTGCCACCAATACAGGGGATACGCAGTATTTT.

The genes are TRBV3-1 (or the pseudogene TRBV3-2) and TRBJ2-3; maybe TRBD2 (5 bases). V lost 0 bases and J lost 3, with 16 bases in between. The CDR3 has 17 residues. Germline CDR1 reads LGHDT; CDR2 reads YNNKEL (reference sequence). CDR3 residues: CASSQEGIGRGTDTQYF. CDR3 bases: TGTGCCAGCAGCCAAGAGGGGATAGGCCGGGGTACAGATACGCAGTATTTT.

J is TRBJ2-1 and V is TRBV9, with 15 bases aligning to TRBD2. J was trimmed by 14 bases and V by 0 bases; bases with no gene match: 6. CDR3 length: 15 residues. Germline V gene sequence: CDR1 SGDLS, CDR2 YYNGEE. The DNA for the CDR3 is TGTGCCAGCAGCGTAGAAGGACTAGCGGGGGGGACGGAGTTCTTC. Residues: CASSVEGLAGGTEFF.

The chain couples TRBV30 to TRBJ2-1, with TRBD1 matching over 8 bases. This CDR3 region has 13 residues. V shed 3 bases and J 7 bases; nucleotides not matched to a gene: 5. Germline V lookup: CDR1 GTSNPN, CDR2 SVGIG (reference sequence). For the CDR3, the DNA is TGTGCCTGGAGATCGGACAGGGTGAATGAGCAGTTCTTC. Amino acids: CAWRSDRVNEQFF.

The chain recombines TRBV5-1 with TRBJ2-7, with 10 bases identical to TRBD2. V trimming: 4 bases; J trimming: 6 bases; junction bases outside the gene matches: 4. CDR3 length: 13 residues. Germline assignment: CDR1 SGHRS and CDR2 YFSETQ. This CDR3 reads CASSTAGGPEQYF. CDR3 nucleotide sequence: TGCGCCAGCAGCACAGCGGGGGGGCCCGAGCAGTACTTC. The variable domain in full, with the rest retrieved from reference TRBV5-1 and TRBJ2-7, is KAGVTQTPRYLIKTRGQQVTLSCSPISGHRSVSWYQQTPGQGLQFLFEYFSETQRNKGNFPGRFSGRQFSNSRSEMNVSTLELGDSALYLCASSTAGGPEQYFGPGTRLTVT.

The table lists this clone with a few counts. The chain carries TRBV6-5 and TRBJ1-2; 7 bases are shared with TRBD1. V lost 0 bases, J lost 4 bases, and 8 bases stayed unmatched. The germline V gene has CDR1 MNHEY and CDR2 SVGAGI. The CDR3 consists of 16 residues. CDR3 loop: CASSYSGGQLIYGYTF. In DNA, the CDR3 is TGTGCCAGCAGTTACTCCGGGGGACAGCTGATCTATGGCTACACCTTC.